The 5 T cell receptor beta chains reported below all come from one sample, sequenced in a study of OX40 agonist ivuxolimab in advanced cancers. The protocol was immunoSEQ multiplex PCR, while the TCRdb copy is restricted to in-frame clones and leaves out a portion. The profile covers tens of thousands of clones, with less than 90% appearing a single time and under 25% taken by the ten largest. The sequenced sample was CD4+ or CD8+ T cells sorted from blood, obtained in a trial of the OX40 agonist ivuxolimab. All receptors come from an adult with an advanced solid tumor such as melanoma, head and neck, liver or kidney cancer.

This chain links TRBV27 with TRBJ1-5, with TRBD1 as a possible D gene (6 bases). There are 14 residues in the CDR3. CDR1 is MNHEY, CDR2 SMNVEV, per germline (reference sequence). V dropped 3 bases and J dropped 9 bases, with 15 bases sitting between them. The CDR3 nucleotides are TGTGCCAGCAGTTTTGGCAGGGGAATCTGGCCCCAGCATTTT. Its translation: CASSFGRGIWPQHF.

The chain uses TRBV27 and TRBJ2-7; 8 bases line up with TRBD1. V lost 6 bases and J lost 1; bases outside the gene matches: 8. The CDR3 loop spans 15 amino acids. Germline V CDR1 and CDR2: MNHEY, SMNVEV (reference sequence). CDR3 sequence: CASRSLRDRSYEQYF. CDR3 DNA: TGTGCCAGCAGGTCCCTCCGGGACAGGTCCTACGAGCAGTACTTC.

V is TRBV11-2 and J is TRBJ2-3, with a tentative D call TRBD2 (5 bases). The V end was cut by 5 bases, the J end by 6 bases, with 15 bases between. In germline, CDR1 is SGHAT, CDR2 FQNNGV. The CDR3 extends over 14 amino acids. CDR3 protein: CASSQAERSDTQYF. The CDR3 coding sequence is TGTGCCAGCAGCCAAGCGGAAAGGTCGGATACGCAGTATTTT.

V usage is TRBV7-9 and J usage is TRBJ2-7; D unclear. The CDR3 spans 13 residues. V dropped 6 bases and J dropped 4 bases, with 13 bases sitting between them. The germline V gene encodes CDR1 SEHNR and CDR2 FQNEAQ (reference sequence). DNA of the CDR3: TGTGCCAGCAGTTCGATGTATGTTTACGAGCAGTACTTC. It codes for CASSSMYVYEQYF.

The chain uses TRBV4-1 and TRBJ2-1; no definite D call. The CDR3 has 12 amino acids. The ends were cut back, 1 base at V and 8 bases at J, with 6 bases in the middle. From germline, CDR1 is MGHRA and CDR2 YSYEKL. The CDR3 DNA reads as TGCGCCAGCAGCCAAGGGATAGATGAGCAGTTCTTC. Its protein product is CASSQGIDEQFF.